The T cell receptor (beta chain) under discussion was sequenced for a study of cytomegalovirus exposure and HLA in healthy donors (dated by TCRdb to the late 2010s). About the full investigation: An earlier analysis of approximately 640 of the donors reported roughly 270 Gb of sequence data and some 120 million unique TCR beta sequences from about 179 million T cells. Class I and class II HLA loci were covered by the typing at four-digit resolution. Around 300 gigabases of sequencing data and some 85 million unique TCR sequences were included in an early release covering 500 to 750 HLA-typed donors. Using immunosequencing, the study profiled T cell repertoires from some 670 subjects and related those repertoires to cytomegalovirus serostatus. Donor age, sex, ethnicity and CMV serostatus were compiled alongside the repertoire data. Genome-wide SNP genotypes for about 65% of the roughly 670 donors were used in a later genetic analysis, which treated that subset as a discovery cohort. In an earlier analysis of 500 to 650 of the donors, high-throughput TCR beta sequencing was used to judge whether each TCR beta V gene segment behaved as functional or pseudogenic. Every repertoire in the discovery cohort had been generated on one and the same sequencing platform. The genetic ancestry cluster associated with self-reported Caucasian donors included 65% to 90% of the roughly 410 genotyped donors. The study was designed to test whether signatures of past pathogen exposure could be identified by cataloging public T cell receptors. A later analysis re-analyzed previously published TCR beta repertoires from approximately 700 donors and added high-resolution HLA genotyping to study TCR occurrence patterns. Among 398 genotyped donors of the cohort, an average of around 220,000 unique TCR beta nucleotide sequences was sequenced per donor, of which 15% to 20% were non-productive. The number of donors typed differed by locus, with about 629-640 for A, B, C, DRB1 and DQB1, around 560 for DQA1, 600 to 610 for DPA1, and under 490 for DPB1. A separate validation cohort of roughly 120 different subjects was used in addition to the 666-subject first cohort. To predict cytomegalovirus infection status, the study combined high-throughput TCR immunosequencing, statistical association of individual TCRs with disease status, and machine learning. A few DR-DQ haplotypes were treated as single units for association and clustering because of strong linkage in the cohort. Rather than drawing on any new phenotypic data, the later analysis identified candidate immune exposures from TCR beta sequences and the way those sequences occurred across donors.

As to this clone: Which antigen it targets is not known. Base qualities are not at hand, and no much larger clone is one base apart.

The cohort comprised around 700 healthy bone marrow donors. Cohort members were all nominally healthy when sampled, although unrecorded immune exposures were likely present. The donor was CMV seronegative and belonged to the group of around 350 seronegative cohort members. A peripheral blood sample was provided by each donor, and peripheral blood mononuclear cells were used for TCR beta sequencing. Genomic DNA extraction from the blood cell samples was performed with the Qiagen DNeasy Blood Extraction Kit. Sequences SQVTM (CDR1) and ANQGSEA (CDR2) are obtained from the germline V gene. Trimming costs V 6 bases and J 7 bases, and their ends lie 21 bases apart. The CDR3, from cysteine to phenylalanine, totals 14 residues. This entry keeps only the CDR3 DNA: 42 bases, framed from base 1. The method behind the library was the immunoSEQ multiplex PCR assay. The multiplex PCR relied on a mix of 60 forward primers for TCR Vbeta segments and 13 reverse primers for TCR Jbeta segments. A multiplex PCR assay on genomic DNA amplified the CDR3 region of rearranged TCR beta genes. Amplified TCR beta libraries were sequenced as 87-base-pair reads on the Illumina HiSeq System. The study's own analysis went as follows. A later analysis tallied tens of millions of unique TCR beta chains across the 666 repertoires, and about 12 million of those chains were shared by two or more donors. Raw reads were error-corrected and collapsed into unique sequences by a nearest-neighbor algorithm in which closely related sequences were merged to remove PCR and sequencing errors. V, D and J gene segments were assigned by aligning CDR3 sequences to IMGT reference sequences. For a sequence to be retained, at least a six-nucleotide match to both a V gene segment and a J gene segment was required. A rearrangement counted as productive if the CDR3 had no stop codons and remained in frame with V and J, and every other rearrangement counted as non-productive. CDR3 was defined by IMGT convention, running from the second conserved V-encoded cysteine to the conserved J-encoded phenylalanine. The earlier analysis of 587 of the donors excluded sequences that lacked an unambiguous match to a single V gene segment. In an earlier analysis of some 590 of the donors, a V segment was called functional when productive rearrangements were above 56.7%, and segregating when the standard deviation between donors exceeded 5%. A statistical classification framework was built for diagnosing cytomegalovirus status from the catalog of TCR beta chain sequences. V and J gene assignment, in a later analysis, came from comparing TCR nucleotide sequences with IMGT/GENE-DB human TR gene sequences. A later analysis assigned CDR3 sequences and most-parsimonious VDJ recombination scenarios with the TCRdist pipeline. In a later analysis, every TCR beta chain was defined by the combination of its CDR3 amino acid sequence and its V-gene family, and reads without a unique V-gene family were dropped. To address suspected cross-contamination and a sequencing artifact, a later analysis removed a few hundred highly shared, low-generation-probability nucleotide sequences. For each public chain, a later analysis derived a clonal expansion index from normalized ranks of inferred template counts within each repertoire. In a later analysis, generation probabilities were computed using a VDJ recombination model fitted to out-of-frame rearrangements, and the results were checked against IGoR. Hypergeometric tests were used in a later analysis to score TCR-TCR, TCR-HLA and TCR-CMV co-occurrence, with a repertoire-size bias correction applied to the TCR pairs. A later analysis estimated false discovery rates by permuting HLA or CMV assignments 20 times. In a later analysis, co-occurring TCRs were grouped using DBSCAN, and TCRdist sequence similarity was added for clustering within HLA-allele-positive subsets. Repertoires with fewer than 30,000 or more than 120,000 public chains were left out of co-occurrence clustering, as were several repertoires with anomalous nucleotide sharing. In its TCRdb copy, this immuneACCESS table keeps in-frame sequences only and misses some clones. Where compared with another copy, unresolved V genes explain less than half of these, and the others have no known cause. V, J and clone size derive from that table, while D and trimming were established from the DNA sequence. A total of over 140,000 clones appear in this sample, around 82% of them only once. Around 2.4% of the sample lies in the top ten.

Here is what the overall study found, with its caveats: The classifier was reported to diagnose cytomegalovirus status with high specificity and sensitivity in both the original and validation cohorts. In a later analysis, HLA-associated TCR beta chains showed more clonal expansion and lower generation probabilities than non-associated chains that were equally common. Across donors, most TCR sequences were observed very rarely, whereas some public TCRs were present in many individuals. Assigning TCR associations to individual alleles was difficult when HLA alleles, especially DR and DQ, strongly co-occurred. Roughly uniform sequencing depth across donors was assumed in presence/absence analyses, although this assumption may not hold. For the cohort, immune exposure information was limited to CMV serostatus. Several of the top co-occurrence clusters appeared to be linked to parvovirus B19, influenza, CMV and Epstein-Barr virus, according to a later analysis. The study gave a list of 150 to 200 TCR beta chains associated with cytomegalovirus. It was suggested by the authors that the approach could potentially be generalized to other disease states and immunological phenotypes. Some IMGT-functional V segments, including TRBV6-2 and TRBV6-3, could not be told apart with the 87-base-pair reads, so those segments were excluded. Only TCR beta chains were sequenced in this cohort, and the absence of alpha or paired-chain data limited detectable features. A later analysis found that TCR association rates varied across HLA loci, with DRB1 alleles showing the most associated TCRs and HLA-C alleles the fewest. Because counts were too low, around 17 rarely observed V segments, including chromosome 9 orphons, were left out of the earlier analysis of about 500 of the donors. Correlated functional status among segregating V segments might reflect linkage disequilibrium, but an unknown experimental factor could not be ruled out. HLA typing was unavailable for some donors at each locus, so association tests used only the typed subset. An earlier analysis of 587 of the donors showed that most TCR beta V segments appeared in productive rearrangements either about 87% or about 30% of the time, which broadly matched IMGT annotations. A cluster of highly shared sequence variants was judged likely to be a technical artifact of the sequencing pipeline. At a false discovery rate of 0.05, a later analysis linked 16,951 TCR beta sequences to specific HLA alleles. In a later genetic analysis, a missense DCLRE1C variant was associated with V-gene and J-gene trimming of TCR beta chains, and the association was replicated in an independent cohort. A further reported finding was that TCR beta sequences accurately predicted the HLA-A and HLA-B alleles for most subjects in the first cohort. In vitro tests confirmed that a few of the cytomegalovirus-associated TCR beta chains recognize cytomegalovirus antigens. In a later analysis, most CMV-associated TCR beta chains were found to appear HLA-restricted, with HLA associations seemingly driven largely by CMV exposure. In a later genetic analysis, fewer N-insertions in productive TCRs were reported among donors in an Asian-associated ancestry cluster than the roughly 640-donor mean.

The clonotype originates from a man aged 45-65 years in good health and CMV-seronegative. Specimen: PBMCs. The V and J segments used are TRBV29-1 and TRBJ1-1, with no reliable assignment of the D segment. The sequence in DNA is TGCAGCGTCGCCTGGTACTCCCGCGAATTTGAAGCTTTCTTT. Translated, this is CSVAWYSREFEAFF.